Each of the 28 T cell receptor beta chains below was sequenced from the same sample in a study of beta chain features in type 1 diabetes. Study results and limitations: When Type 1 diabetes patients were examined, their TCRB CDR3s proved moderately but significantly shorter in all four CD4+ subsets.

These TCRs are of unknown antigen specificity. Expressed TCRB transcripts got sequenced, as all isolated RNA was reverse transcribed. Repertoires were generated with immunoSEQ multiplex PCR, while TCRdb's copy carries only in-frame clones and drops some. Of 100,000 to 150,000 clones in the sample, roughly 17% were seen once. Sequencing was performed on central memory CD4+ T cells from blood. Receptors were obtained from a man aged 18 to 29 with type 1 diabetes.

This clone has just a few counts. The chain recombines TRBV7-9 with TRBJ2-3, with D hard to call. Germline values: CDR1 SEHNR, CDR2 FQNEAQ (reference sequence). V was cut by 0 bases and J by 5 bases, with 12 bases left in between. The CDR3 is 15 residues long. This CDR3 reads CASSLALPIVDTQYF. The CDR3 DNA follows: TGTGCCAGCAGCTTAGCCCTTCCGATTGTAGATACGCAGTATTTT.

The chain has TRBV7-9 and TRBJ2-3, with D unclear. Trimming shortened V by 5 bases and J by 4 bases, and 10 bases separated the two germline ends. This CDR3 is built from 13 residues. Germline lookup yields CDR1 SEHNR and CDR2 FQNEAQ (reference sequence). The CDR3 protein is CASSPTVPDTQYF. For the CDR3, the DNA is TGTGCCAGCAGCCCGACGGTCCCAGATACGCAGTATTTT.

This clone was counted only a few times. The CDR3 bases are TGTGCCAGCAGTCCTACACGGGGGTATGGCTACACCTTC. It encodes CASSPTRGYGYTF. The J gene is TRBJ1-2, the V gene TRBV5-6, with a tentative D call TRBD1 (5 bases). The CDR3 extends over 13 amino acids. The ends were cut back, 5 bases at V and 5 bases at J, with 13 bases in the middle. CDR1 SGHDT and CDR2 YYEEEE come from the germline V gene. The full variable domain, its missing parts supplied by reference TRBV5-6 and TRBJ1-2, is DAGVTQSPTHLIKTRGQQVTLRCSPKSGHDTVSWYQQALGQGPQFIFQYYEEEERQRGNFPDRFSGHQFPNYSSELNVNALLLGDSALYLCASSPTRGYGYTFGSGTRLTVV.

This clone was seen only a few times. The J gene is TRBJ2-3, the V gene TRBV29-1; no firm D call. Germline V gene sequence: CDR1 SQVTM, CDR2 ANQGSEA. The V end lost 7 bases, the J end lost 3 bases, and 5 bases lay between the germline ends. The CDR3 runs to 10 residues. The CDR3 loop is CSARTDTQYF. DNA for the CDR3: TGCAGCGCTCGAACAGATACGCAGTATTTT.

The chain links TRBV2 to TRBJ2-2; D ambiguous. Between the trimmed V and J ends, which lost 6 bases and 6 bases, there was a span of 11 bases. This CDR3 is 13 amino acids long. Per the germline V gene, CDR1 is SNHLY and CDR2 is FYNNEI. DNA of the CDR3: TGTGCCAGCAGGGCGGAAGGTTCCGGGGAGCTGTTTTTT. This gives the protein CASRAEGSGELFF.

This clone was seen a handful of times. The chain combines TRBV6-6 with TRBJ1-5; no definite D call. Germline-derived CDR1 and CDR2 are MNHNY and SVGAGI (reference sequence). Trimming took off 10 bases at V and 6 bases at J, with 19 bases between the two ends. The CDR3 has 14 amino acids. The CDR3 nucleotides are TGTGCCACCGTCCCCCCGGGAGGAACTCAGCCCCAGCATTTT. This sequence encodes CATVPPGGTQPQHF.

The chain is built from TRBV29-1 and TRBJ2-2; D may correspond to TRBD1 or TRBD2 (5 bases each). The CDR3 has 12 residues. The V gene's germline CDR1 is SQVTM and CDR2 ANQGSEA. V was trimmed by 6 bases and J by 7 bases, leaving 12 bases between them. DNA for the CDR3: TGCAGCGTCCACGGGACGTTCGGGGAGCTGTTTTTT. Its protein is CSVHGTFGELFF.

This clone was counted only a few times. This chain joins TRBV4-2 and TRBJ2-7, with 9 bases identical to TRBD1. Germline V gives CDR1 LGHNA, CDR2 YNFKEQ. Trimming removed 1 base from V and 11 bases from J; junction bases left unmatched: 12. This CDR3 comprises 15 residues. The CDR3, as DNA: TGTGCCAGCAGCCAAGTAGGGGACAGGGATGGGCTTGAGTACTTC. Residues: CASSQVGDRDGLEYF.

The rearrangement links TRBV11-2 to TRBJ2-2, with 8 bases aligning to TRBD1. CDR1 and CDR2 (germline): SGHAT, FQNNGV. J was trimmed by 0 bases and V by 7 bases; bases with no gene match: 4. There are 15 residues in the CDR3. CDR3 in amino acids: CASTQQGANTGELFF. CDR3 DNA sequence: TGTGCCAGCACCCAACAGGGGGCGAACACCGGGGAGCTGTTTTTT.

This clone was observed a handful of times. The CDR3 spells CASSQAQSYYGYTF. In DNA, the CDR3 is TGCGCCAGCAGCCAAGCTCAGAGCTACTATGGCTACACCTTC. The V and J genes are TRBV4-3 and TRBJ1-2; unclear D gene. The CDR3 totals 14 residues. The germline V gene encodes CDR1 LGHNA and CDR2 YSLEER. Trimming stripped 1 base from V and 3 bases from J, with 9 bases between.

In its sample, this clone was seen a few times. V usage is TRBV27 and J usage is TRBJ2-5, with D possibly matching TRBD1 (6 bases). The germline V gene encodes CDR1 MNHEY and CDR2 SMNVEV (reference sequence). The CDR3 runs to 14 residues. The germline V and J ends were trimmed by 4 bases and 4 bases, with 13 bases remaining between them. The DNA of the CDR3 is TGTGCCAGCAGTTCCGACAGGTTTAGAGAGACCCAGTACTTC. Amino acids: CASSSDRFRETQYF.

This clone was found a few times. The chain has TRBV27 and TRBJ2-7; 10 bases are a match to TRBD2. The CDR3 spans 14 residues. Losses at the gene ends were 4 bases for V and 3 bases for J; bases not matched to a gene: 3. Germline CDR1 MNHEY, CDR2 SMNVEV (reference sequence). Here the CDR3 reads CASSSLAGVYEQYF. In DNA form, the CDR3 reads TGTGCCAGCAGTTCTCTAGCGGGAGTCTACGAGCAGTACTTC.

The CDR3 region has the DNA TGTGCCAGCACCCTTACGGCGGGAGGGGATGAGCAGTACTTC. Translating it yields CASTLTAGGDEQYF. The rearrangement joins TRBV7-6 to TRBJ2-7; TRBD2 aligns across 9 bases. Losses at the gene ends were 7 bases for V and 7 bases for J; bases not matched to a gene: 11. This CDR3 has 14 residues. Germline-derived CDR1 and CDR2 are SGHVS and FNYEAQ.

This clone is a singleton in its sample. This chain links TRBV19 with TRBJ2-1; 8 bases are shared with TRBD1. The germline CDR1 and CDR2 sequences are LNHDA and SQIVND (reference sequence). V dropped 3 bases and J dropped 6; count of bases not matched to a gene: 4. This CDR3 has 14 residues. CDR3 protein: CASSIQGAGNEQFF. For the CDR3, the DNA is TGTGCCAGTAGTATCCAGGGGGCTGGCAATGAGCAGTTCTTC.

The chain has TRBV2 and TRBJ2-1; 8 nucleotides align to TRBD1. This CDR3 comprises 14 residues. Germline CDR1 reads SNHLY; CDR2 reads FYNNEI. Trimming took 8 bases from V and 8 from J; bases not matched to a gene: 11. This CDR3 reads CASGNRGEEDEQFF. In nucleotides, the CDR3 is TGTGCCAGCGGCAACAGGGGGGAGGAGGATGAGCAGTTCTTC.

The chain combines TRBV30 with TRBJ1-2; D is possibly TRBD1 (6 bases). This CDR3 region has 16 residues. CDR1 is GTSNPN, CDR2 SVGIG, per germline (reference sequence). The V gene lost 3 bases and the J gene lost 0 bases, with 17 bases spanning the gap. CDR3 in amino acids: CAWRKAQGSPNYGYTF. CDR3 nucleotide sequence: TGTGCCTGGAGGAAAGCCCAGGGGTCACCTAACTATGGCTACACCTTC.

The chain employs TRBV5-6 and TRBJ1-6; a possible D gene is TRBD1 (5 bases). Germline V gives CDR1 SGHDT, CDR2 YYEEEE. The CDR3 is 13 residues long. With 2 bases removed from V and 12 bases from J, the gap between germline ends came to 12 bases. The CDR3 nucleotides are TGTGCCAGCAGCTTATACCCCCAGGGACCCCTCCACTTT. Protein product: CASSLYPQGPLHF.

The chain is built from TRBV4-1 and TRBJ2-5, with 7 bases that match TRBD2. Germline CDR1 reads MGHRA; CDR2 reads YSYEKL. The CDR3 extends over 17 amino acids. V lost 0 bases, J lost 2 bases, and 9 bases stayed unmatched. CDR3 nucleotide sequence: TGCGCCAGCAGCCAAGATTGGGCGGGAGCGGGGCAAGAGACCCAGTACTTC. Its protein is CASSQDWAGAGQETQYF.

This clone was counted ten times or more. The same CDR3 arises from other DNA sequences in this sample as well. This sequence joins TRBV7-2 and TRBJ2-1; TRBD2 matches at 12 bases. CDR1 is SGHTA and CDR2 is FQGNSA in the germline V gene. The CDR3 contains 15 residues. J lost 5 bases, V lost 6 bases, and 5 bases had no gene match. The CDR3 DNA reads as TGTGCCAGCAGTCCGAGGACTAGCGGGAACAATGAGCAGTTCTTC. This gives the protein CASSPRTSGNNEQFF. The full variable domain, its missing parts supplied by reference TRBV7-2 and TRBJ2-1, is GAGVSQSPSNKVTEKGKDVELRCDPISGHTALYWYRQSLGQGLEFLIYFQGNSAPDKSGLPSDRFSAERTGGSVSTLTIQRTQQEDSAVYLCASSPRTSGNNEQFFGPGTRLTVL.

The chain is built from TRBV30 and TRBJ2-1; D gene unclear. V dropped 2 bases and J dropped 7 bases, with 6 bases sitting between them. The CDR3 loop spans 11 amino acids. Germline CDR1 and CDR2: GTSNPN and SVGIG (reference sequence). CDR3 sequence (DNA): TGTGCCTGGAGTAGGTCTAATGAGCAGTTCTTC. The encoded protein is CAWSRSNEQFF.

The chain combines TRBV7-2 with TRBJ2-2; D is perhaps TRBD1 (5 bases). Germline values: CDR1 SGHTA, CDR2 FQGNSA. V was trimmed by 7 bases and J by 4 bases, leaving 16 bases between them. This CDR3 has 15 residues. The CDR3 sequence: CASTVGQGSTGELFF. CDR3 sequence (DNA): TGTGCCAGCACTGTAGGGCAGGGAAGCACCGGGGAGCTGTTTTTT.

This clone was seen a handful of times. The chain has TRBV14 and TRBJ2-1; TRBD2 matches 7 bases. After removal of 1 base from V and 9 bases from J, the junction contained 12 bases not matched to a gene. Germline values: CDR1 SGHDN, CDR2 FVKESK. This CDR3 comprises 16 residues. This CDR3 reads CASSQVGGLAVAEQFF. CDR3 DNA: TGTGCCAGCAGCCAAGTGGGGGGTCTAGCGGTCGCTGAGCAGTTCTTC.

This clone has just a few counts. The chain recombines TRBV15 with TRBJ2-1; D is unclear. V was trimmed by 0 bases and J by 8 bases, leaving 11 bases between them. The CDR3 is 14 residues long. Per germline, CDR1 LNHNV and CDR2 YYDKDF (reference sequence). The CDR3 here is CATSREPGPDEQFF. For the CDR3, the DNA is TGTGCCACCAGCAGAGAACCGGGTCCAGATGAGCAGTTCTTC.

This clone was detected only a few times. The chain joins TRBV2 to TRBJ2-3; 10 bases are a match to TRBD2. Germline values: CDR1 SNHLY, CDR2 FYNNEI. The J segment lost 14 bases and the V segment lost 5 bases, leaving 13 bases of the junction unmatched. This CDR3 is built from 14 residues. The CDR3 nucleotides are TGTGCCAGCAGTAAATACGCTAGCGGGAGCCCTCTGTATTTT. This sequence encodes CASSKYASGSPLYF.

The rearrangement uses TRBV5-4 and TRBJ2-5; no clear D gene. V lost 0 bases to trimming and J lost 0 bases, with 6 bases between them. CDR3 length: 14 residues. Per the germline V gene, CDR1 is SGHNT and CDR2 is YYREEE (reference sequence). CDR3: CASSLDIHQETQYF. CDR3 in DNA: TGTGCCAGCAGCTTGGACATACACCAAGAGACCCAGTACTTC.

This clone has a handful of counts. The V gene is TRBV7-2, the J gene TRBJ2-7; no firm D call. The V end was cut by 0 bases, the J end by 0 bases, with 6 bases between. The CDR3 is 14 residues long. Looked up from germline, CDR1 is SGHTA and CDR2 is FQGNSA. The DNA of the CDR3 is TGTGCCAGCAGCTTAGCGTGGGTCTCCTACGAGCAGTACTTC. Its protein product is CASSLAWVSYEQYF.

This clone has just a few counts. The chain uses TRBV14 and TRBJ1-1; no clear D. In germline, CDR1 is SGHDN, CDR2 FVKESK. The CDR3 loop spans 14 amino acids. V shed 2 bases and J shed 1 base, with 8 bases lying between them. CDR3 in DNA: TGTGCCAGCAGCCAATACAACACGAACACTGAAGCTTTCTTT. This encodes CASSQYNTNTEAFF.

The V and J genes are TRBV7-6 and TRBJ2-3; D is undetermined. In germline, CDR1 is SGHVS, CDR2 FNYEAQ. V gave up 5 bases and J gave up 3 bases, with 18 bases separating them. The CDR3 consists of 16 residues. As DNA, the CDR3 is TGTGCCAGCAGCCCTATAGAGGAACGTGGGACAGATACGCAGTATTTT. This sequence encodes CASSPIEERGTDTQYF.